Presented here are 11 T cell receptor beta chains from one specimen sequenced in a study of identical twins. Using its own MiXCR run on the 5' RACE reads, TCRdb lists one record per CDR3 protein. Of about 890,000 distinct CDR3 sequences listed, roughly 12% were seen once; the top ten hold 1.5% to 2%. A further study also used this sample, focusing on yellow fever vaccine responses in identical twins.

The specimen sequenced was PBMCs. Receptors were obtained from a woman between 18 and 30 years old in good health.

The rearrangement uses TRBV6-5 and TRBJ2-5; 7 bases align to TRBD2. V shed 9 bases, J shed 7 bases, and the junction held 8 bases outside the gene matches. The germline CDR1 and CDR2 sequences are MNHEY and SVGAGI. The CDR3 length is 12 residues. The CDR3 protein is CASSSKRGTQYF. CDR3 nucleotide sequence: TGTGCCAGTTCCAGTAAGCGGGGGACCCAGTACTTC.

This clonotype appeared many times. The chain joins TRBV9 to TRBJ2-5; TRBD1 or TRBD2 may be the D gene (5 bases each). V was shortened by 0 bases and J by 4 bases, with 10 bases between the two germline ends. The CDR3 runs 14 residues. The germline V gene has CDR1 SGDLS and CDR2 YYNGEE. CDR3 region: CASSVDEGRETQYF. CDR3 nucleotides: TGTGCCAGCAGCGTAGATGAGGGGCGAGAGACCCAGTACTTC.

Only a few counts were recorded for this clonotype. One end of the junction does not line up with germline, which may come from a read error. V and J are TRBV9 and TRBJ2-3; weak D call: TRBD1 (5 bases). Germline V CDR1 and CDR2: SGDLS, YYNGEE. CDR3 size: 8 residues. CDR3: CASSPKGW. CDR3 nucleotide sequence: TGTGCCAGCAGCCCCAAGGGGTGG.

The V gene is TRBV10-3, the J gene TRBJ2-2, with 8 bases aligning to TRBD2. The V gene's germline CDR1 is ENHRY and CDR2 SYGVKD. With V trimmed by 7 bases and J by 0 bases, 7 bases remained unmatched. The CDR3 loop spans 16 amino acids. In nucleotides, the CDR3 is TGTGCCATCAAGTCTCAAGCGGGAGCGAACACCGGGGAGCTGTTTTTT. It is translated as CAIKSQAGANTGELFF.

The sample holds many counts of this clonotype. Given a much more abundant clone one base away, this may be a read error. The chain is built from TRBV6-5 and TRBJ2-2, with a possible D match to TRBD2 (5 bases). CDR3 length equals 11 residues. Germline CDR1 reads MNHEY; CDR2 reads SVGAGI. V was cut by 8 bases and J by 4 bases, with 5 bases left in between. The CDR3 nucleotides are TGTGCCAGCGGGAGCACCGGGGAGCTGTTTTTT. Protein: CASGSTGELFF.

This clonotype was observed a few times. V usage is TRBV6-2 or TRBV6-3 and J usage is TRBJ2-1; 11 bases map to TRBD2. Germline-derived CDR1 and CDR2 are MNHEY and SVGEGT. This CDR3 contains 16 residues. V gave up 2 bases and J gave up 7 bases; unmatched junction bases: 7. The CDR3 protein is CASSYSSGGAFNEQFF. The CDR3, as DNA: TGTGCCAGCAGTTACAGTAGCGGGGGGGCCTTTAATGAGCAGTTCTTC.

The chain combines TRBV18 with TRBJ2-1; 11 bases align to TRBD2. The CDR3 length is 18 residues. Germline-derived CDR1 and CDR2 are KGHSH and LQKENI. Trimming at V came to 6 bases and at J to 0 bases, leaving 10 bases not matched to a gene. As DNA, the CDR3 is TGTGCCAGCTCCCCTAGAAATCTAGCGGGGGGCTCCTACAATGAGCAGTTCTTC. Translation: CASSPRNLAGGSYNEQFF.

The rearrangement uses TRBV28 and TRBJ1-5; D is undetermined. Per germline, CDR1 MDHEN and CDR2 SYDVKM. Trimming stripped 2 bases from V and 2 bases from J, with 10 bases between. The CDR3 sequence is 15 residues long. The CDR3 region is CASSLGGYGNQPQHF. The CDR3 coding sequence is TGTGCCAGCAGTTTAGGCGGATATGGCAATCAGCCCCAGCATTTT.

This clonotype occurred a few times. The chain uses TRBV4-1 and TRBJ1-6, with D unresolved. Deletions cut 1 base from V and 10 bases from J, with 14 bases between. The CDR3 consists of 15 residues. Germline V lookup: CDR1 MGHRA, CDR2 YSYEKL. This chain's CDR3 is CASSQVLGNRSPLHF. The CDR3, as DNA: TGCGCCAGCAGCCAAGTTCTTGGTAACCGGTCACCCCTCCACTTT.

This clonotype was recorded a few times. The J gene is TRBJ2-2, the V gene TRBV4-1; D is possibly TRBD1 or TRBD2 (6 bases each). The CDR3 has 16 residues. With 3 bases removed from V and 4 bases from J, the gap between germline ends came to 15 bases. The V gene's germline CDR1 is MGHRA and CDR2 YSYEKL. Here the CDR3 reads CASSHRRGGGTGELFF. The DNA of the CDR3 is TGCGCCAGCAGCCATCGTCGCGGAGGGGGCACCGGGGAGCTGTTTTTT.

This clonotype was seen a handful of times. V gene TRBV5-1 combines with J gene TRBJ2-5; D is unresolved. The germline V gene encodes CDR1 SGHRS and CDR2 YFSETQ. This CDR3 is 12 amino acids long. V dropped 6 bases and J dropped 2 bases, with 8 bases sitting between them. In DNA, the CDR3 is TGCGCCAGCATGGGTTGGCAAGAGACCCAGTACTTC. This codes for CASMGWQETQYF.